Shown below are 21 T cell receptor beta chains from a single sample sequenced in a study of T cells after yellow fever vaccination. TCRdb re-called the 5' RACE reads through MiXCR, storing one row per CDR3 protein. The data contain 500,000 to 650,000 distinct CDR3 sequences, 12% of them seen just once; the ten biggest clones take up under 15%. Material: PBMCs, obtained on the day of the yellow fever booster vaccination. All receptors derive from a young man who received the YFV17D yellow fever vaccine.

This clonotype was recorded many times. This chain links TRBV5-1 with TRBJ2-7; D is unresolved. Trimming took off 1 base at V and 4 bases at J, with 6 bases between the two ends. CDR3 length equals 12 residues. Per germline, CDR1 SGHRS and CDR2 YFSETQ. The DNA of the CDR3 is TGCGCCAGCAGCTTGTGGGGTTACGAGCAGTACTTC. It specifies CASSLWGYEQYF.

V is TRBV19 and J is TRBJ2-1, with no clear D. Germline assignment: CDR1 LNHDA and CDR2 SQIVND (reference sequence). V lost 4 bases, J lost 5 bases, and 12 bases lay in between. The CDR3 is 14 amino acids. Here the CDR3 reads CASSRAPDNNEQFF. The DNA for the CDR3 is TGTGCCAGTAGTAGGGCGCCTGACAACAATGAGCAGTTCTTC.

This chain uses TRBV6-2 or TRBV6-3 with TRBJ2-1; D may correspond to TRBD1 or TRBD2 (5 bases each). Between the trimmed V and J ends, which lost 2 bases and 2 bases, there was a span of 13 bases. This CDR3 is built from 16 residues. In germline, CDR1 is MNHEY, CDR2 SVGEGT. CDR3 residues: CASSYEGISPYNEQFF. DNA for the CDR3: TGTGCCAGCAGTTACGAGGGGATTTCCCCCTACAATGAGCAGTTCTTC.

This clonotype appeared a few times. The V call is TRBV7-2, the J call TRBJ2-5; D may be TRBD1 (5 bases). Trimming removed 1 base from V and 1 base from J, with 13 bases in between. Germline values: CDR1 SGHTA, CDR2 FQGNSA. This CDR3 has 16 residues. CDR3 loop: CASSLVGQGGQETQYF. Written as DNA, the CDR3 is TGTGCCAGCAGCTTAGTAGGGCAGGGTGGCCAAGAGACCCAGTACTTC.

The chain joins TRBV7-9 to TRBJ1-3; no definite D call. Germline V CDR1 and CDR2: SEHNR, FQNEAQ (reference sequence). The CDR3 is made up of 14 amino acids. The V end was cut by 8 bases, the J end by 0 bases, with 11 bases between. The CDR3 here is CASLWGASGNTIYF. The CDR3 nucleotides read TGTGCCAGCCTTTGGGGAGCCTCTGGAAACACCATATATTTT.

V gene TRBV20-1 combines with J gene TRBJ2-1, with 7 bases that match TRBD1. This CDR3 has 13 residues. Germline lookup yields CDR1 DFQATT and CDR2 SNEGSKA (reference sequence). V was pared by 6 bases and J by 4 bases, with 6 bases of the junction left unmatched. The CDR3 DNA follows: TGCAGTGCGCAGGGGGAGATTTACAATGAGCAGTTCTTC. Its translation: CSAQGEIYNEQFF.

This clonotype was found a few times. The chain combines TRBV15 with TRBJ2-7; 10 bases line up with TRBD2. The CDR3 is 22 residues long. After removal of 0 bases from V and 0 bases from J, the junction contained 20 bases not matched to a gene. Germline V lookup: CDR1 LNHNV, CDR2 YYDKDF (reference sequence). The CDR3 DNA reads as TGTGCCACCAGCAGAGAGCCGCCCCGGAAAAGGACTAGCGGTCTGAGCTCCTACGAGCAGTACTTC. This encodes CATSREPPRKRTSGLSSYEQYF.

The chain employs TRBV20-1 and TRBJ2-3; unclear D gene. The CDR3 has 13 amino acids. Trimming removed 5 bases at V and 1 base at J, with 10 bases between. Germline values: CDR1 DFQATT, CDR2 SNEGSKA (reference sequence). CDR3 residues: CSAPTGGTDTQYF. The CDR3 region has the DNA TGCAGTGCTCCCACTGGAGGCACAGATACGCAGTATTTT.

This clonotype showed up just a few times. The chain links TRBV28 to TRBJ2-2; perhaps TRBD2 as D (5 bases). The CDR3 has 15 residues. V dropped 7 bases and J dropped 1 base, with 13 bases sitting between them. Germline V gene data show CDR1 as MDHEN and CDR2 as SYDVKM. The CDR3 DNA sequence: TGTGCCAGCACCTCGGGTGCGGGGAACACCGGGGAGCTGTTTTTT. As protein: CASTSGAGNTGELFF.

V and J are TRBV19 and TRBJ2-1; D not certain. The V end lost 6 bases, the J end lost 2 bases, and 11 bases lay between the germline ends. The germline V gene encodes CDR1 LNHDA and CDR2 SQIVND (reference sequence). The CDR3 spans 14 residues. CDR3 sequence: CASRGGKTYNEQFF. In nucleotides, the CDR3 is TGTGCCAGTAGAGGTGGGAAAACCTACAATGAGCAGTTCTTC.

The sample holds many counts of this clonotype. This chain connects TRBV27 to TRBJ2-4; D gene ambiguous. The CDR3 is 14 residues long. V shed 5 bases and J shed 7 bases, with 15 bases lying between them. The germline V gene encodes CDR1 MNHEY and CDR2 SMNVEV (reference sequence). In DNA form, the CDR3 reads TGTGCCAGCAGTCCCGAAATGAGGTGGAACATTCAGTACTTC. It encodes CASSPEMRWNIQYF.

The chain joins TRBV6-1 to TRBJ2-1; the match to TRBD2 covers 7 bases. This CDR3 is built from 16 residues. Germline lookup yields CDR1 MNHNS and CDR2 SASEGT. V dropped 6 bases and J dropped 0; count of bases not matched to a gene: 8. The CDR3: CASSPPASGSYNEQFF. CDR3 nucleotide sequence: TGTGCCAGCAGCCCACCTGCTAGCGGCTCCTACAATGAGCAGTTCTTC.

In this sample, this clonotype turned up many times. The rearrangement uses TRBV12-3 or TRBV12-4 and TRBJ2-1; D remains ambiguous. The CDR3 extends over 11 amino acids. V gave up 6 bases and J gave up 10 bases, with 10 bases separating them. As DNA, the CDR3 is TGTGCCAGCAGCTCTCTGGCGGAGCAGTTCTTC. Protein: CASSSLAEQFF.

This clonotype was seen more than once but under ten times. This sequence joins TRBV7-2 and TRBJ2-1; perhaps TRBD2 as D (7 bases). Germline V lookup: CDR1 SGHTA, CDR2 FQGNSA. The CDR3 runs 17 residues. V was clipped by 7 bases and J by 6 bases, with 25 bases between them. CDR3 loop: CASTSGGLAVFSNEQFF. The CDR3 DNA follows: TGTGCCAGCACCTCCGGGGGGCTAGCGGTTTTCTCCAATGAGCAGTTCTTC.

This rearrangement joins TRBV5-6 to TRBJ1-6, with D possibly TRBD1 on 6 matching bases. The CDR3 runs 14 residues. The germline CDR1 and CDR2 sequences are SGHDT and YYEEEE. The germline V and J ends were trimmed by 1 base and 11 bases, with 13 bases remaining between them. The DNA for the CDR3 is TGTGCCAGCAGCTTGAATCAGGGGTTCACACCCCTCCACTTT. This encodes CASSLNQGFTPLHF.

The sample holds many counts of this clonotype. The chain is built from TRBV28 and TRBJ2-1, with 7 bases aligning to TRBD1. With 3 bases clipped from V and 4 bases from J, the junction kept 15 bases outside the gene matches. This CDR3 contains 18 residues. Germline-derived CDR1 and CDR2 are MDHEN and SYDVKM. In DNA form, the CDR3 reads TGTGCCAGCAGTTTGGTTGAAACCTGGGACAGTAGGTACAATGAGCAGTTCTTC. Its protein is CASSLVETWDSRYNEQFF.

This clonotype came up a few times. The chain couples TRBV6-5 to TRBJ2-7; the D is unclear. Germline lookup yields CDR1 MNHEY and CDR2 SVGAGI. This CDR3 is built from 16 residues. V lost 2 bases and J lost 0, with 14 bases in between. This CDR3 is CASSYLRLPSSYEQYF. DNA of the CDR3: TGTGCCAGCAGTTACCTCCGACTGCCGAGCTCCTACGAGCAGTACTTC.

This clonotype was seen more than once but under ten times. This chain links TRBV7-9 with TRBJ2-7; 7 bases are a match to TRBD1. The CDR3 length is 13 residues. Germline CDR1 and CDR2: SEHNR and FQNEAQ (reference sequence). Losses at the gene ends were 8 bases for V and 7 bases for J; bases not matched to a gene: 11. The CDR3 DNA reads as TGTGCCAGCGGATTAGAGGGGGCGAGGGAGCAGTACTTC. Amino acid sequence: CASGLEGAREQYF.

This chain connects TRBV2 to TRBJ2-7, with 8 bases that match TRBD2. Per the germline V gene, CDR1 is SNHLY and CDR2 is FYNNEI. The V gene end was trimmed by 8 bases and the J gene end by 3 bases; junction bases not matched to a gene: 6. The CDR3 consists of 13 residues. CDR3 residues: CASLGLAHYEQYF. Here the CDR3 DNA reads TGTGCCAGCCTAGGACTAGCCCACTACGAGCAGTACTTC.

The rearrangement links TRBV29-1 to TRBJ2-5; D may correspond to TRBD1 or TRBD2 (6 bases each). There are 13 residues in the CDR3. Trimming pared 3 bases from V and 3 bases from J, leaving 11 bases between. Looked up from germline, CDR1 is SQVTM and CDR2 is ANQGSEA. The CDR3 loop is CSVDRGGEETQYF. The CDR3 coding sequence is TGCAGCGTTGACAGGGGCGGGGAAGAGACCCAGTACTTC.

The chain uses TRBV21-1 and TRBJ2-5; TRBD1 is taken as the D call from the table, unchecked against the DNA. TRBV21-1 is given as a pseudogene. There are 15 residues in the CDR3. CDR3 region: CASSKISRGRETQYF. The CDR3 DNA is TGTGCCAGCAGCAAAATCTCCAGGGGGCGGGAGACCCAGTACTTC.